This T cell receptor (beta chain) originates from a study of cytomegalovirus exposure and HLA in healthy donors. The wider study: Out of 398 genotyped donors, roughly 83% belonged to the Caucasian-associated ancestry cluster.

Trimming removed 2 bases from V and 7 bases from J, with 8 bases in between. CDR3 length: 13 residues. Germline V gene lookup returns CDR1 SGHTA and CDR2 FQGTGA. PCR was performed using 60 Vbeta and 13 Jbeta primers. Original handling: Approximately 72 million unique TCR beta chains, 10 million to 13 million of them shared, were counted by a later analysis. Data came from immunoSEQ multiplex PCR; TCRdb stores just in-frame clones and leaves some out. The DNA gave D and trimming, while V, J and clone size come from that table. The sample lists 150,000 to 200,000 clones, 80% occurring once. This clone was recorded only once. These donors counted as nominally healthy when sampled, but unrecorded immune exposures were likely.

The chain is built from TRBV7-3 and TRBJ1-4; the D is unclear. Material: PBMCs. The TCR was taken from a woman under 40 in good health and CMV-seronegative. The CDR3 region has the DNA TGTGCCAGCAGCTTATGGCCAGGTGAAAAACTGTTTTTT. Protein: CASSLWPGEKLFF.